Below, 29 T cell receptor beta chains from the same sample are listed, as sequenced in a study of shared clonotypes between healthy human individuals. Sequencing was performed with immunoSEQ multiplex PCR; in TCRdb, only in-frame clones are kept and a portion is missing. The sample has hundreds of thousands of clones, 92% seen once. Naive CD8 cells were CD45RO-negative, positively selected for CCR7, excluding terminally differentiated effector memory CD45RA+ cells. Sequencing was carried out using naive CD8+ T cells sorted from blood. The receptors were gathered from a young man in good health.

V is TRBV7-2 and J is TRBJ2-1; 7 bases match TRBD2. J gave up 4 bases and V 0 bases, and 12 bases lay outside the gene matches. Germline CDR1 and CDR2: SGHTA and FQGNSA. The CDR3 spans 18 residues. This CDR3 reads CASSLALAGDLKYNEQFF. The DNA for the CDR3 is TGTGCCAGCAGCTTAGCGTTGGCGGGAGACCTTAAATACAATGAGCAGTTCTTC.

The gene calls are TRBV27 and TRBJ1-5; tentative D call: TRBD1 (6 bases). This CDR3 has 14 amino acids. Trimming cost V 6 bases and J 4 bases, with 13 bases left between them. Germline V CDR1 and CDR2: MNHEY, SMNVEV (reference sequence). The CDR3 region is CASSPGQPNQPQHF. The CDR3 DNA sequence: TGTGCCAGCAGCCCCGGACAGCCGAATCAGCCCCAGCATTTT.

This CDR3 is CASSPGTGYPGELFF. CDR3 DNA: TGTGCCAGCAGCCCCGGGACAGGGTACCCCGGGGAGCTGTTTTTT. The V and J genes are TRBV2 and TRBJ2-2, with TRBD1 identical over 9 bases. The CDR3 is 15 amino acids. Germline V lookup: CDR1 SNHLY, CDR2 FYNNEI. The J segment lost 6 bases and the V segment lost 6 bases, leaving 8 bases of the junction unmatched.

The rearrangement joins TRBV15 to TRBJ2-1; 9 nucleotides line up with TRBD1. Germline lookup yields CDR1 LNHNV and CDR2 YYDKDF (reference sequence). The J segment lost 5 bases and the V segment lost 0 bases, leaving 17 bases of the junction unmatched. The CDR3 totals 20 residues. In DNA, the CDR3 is TGTGCCACCAGCAGAGACTGGGTCGAACAGGGGGCACTCCACAACAATGAGCAGTTCTTC. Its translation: CATSRDWVEQGALHNNEQFF. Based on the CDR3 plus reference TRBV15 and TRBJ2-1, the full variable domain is DAMVIQNPRYQVTQFGKPVTLSCSQTLNHNVMYWYQQKSSQAPKLLFHYYDKDFNNEADTPDNFQSRRPNTSFCFLDIRSPGLGDTAMYLCATSRDWVEQGALHNNEQFFGPGTRLTVL.

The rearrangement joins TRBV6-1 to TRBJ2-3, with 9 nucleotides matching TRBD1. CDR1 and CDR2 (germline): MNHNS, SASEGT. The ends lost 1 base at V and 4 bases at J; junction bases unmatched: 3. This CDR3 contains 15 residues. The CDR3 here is CASSEGTGGPDTQYF. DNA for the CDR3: TGTGCCAGCAGTGAAGGTACAGGGGGCCCAGATACGCAGTATTTT.

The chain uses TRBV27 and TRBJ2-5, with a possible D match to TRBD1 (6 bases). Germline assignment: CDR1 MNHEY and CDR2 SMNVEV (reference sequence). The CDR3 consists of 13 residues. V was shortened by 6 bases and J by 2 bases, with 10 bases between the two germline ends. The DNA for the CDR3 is TGTGCCAGCAGGCCACAGGGACAAGAGACCCAGTACTTC. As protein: CASRPQGQETQYF.

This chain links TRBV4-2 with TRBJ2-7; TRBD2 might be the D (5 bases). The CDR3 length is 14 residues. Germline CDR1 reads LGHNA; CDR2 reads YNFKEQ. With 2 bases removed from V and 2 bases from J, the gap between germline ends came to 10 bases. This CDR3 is CASSQPSGAYEQYF. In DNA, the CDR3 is TGTGCCAGCAGCCAACCATCCGGGGCCTACGAGCAGTACTTC.

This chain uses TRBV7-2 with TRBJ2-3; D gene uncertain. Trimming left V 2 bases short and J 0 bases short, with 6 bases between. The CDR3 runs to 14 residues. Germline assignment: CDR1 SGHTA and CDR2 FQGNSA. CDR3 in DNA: TGTGCCAGCAGCTTATACCCTAGCACAGATACGCAGTATTTT. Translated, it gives CASSLYPSTDTQYF.

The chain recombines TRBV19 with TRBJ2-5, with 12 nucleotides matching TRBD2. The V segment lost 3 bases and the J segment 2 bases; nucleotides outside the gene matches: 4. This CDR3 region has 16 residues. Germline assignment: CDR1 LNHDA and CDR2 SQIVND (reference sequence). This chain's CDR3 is CASSMEGLAGQETQYF. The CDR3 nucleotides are TGTGCCAGTAGTATGGAAGGACTAGCGGGACAAGAGACCCAGTACTTC. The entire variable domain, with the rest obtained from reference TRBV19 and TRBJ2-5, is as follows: DGGITQSPKYLFRKEGQNVTLSCEQNLNHDAMYWYRQDPGQGLRLIYYSQIVNDFQKGDIAEGYSVSREKKESFPLTVTSAQKNPTAFYLCASSMEGLAGQETQYFGPGTRLLVL.

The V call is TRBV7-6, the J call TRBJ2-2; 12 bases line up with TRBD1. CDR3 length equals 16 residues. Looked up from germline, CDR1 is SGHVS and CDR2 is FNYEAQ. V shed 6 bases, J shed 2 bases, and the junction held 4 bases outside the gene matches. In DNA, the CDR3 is TGTGCCAGCAGTTGGGACAGGGGGCTAAACACCGGGGAGCTGTTTTTT. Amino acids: CASSWDRGLNTGELFF.

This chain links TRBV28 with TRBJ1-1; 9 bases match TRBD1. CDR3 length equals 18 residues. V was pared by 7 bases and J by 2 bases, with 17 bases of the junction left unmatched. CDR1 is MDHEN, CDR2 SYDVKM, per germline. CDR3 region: CASTNPTGGGFYNTEAFF. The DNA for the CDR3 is TGTGCCAGCACCAACCCAACAGGGGGCGGATTCTACAACACTGAAGCTTTCTTT.

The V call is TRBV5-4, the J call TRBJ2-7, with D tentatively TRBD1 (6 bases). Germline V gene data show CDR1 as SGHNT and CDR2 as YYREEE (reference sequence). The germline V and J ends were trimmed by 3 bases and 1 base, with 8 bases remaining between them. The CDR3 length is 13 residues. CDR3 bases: TGTGCCAGCAGCTCACAGGGTTCCTACGAGCAGTACTTC. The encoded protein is CASSSQGSYEQYF.

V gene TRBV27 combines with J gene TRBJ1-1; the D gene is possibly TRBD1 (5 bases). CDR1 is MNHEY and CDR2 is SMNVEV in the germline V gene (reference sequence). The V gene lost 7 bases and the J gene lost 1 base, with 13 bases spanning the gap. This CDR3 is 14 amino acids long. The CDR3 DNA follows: TGTGCCAGCACGACAGCCGCGACGAACACTGAAGCTTTCTTT. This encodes CASTTAATNTEAFF.

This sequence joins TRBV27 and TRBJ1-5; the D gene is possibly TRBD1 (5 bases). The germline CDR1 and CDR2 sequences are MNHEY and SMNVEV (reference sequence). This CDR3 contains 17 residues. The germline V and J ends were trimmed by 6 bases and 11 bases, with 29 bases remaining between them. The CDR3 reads CASSRLTGGGSPRAQHF. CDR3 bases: TGTGCCAGCAGCCGTCTAACCGGGGGGGGGTCTCCTCGGGCCCAGCATTTT.

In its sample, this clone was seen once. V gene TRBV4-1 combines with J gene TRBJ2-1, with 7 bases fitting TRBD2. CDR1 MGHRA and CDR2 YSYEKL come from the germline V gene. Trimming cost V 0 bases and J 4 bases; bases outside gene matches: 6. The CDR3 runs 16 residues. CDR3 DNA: TGCGCCAGCAGCCAAGACCCCAGCGGGATATACAATGAGCAGTTCTTC. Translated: CASSQDPSGIYNEQFF.

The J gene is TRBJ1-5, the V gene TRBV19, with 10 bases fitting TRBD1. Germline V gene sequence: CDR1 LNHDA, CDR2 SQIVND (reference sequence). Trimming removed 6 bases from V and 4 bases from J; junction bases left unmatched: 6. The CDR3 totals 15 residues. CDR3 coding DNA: TGTGCCAGTAGGCGGGACAGGGGAGTAAATCAGCCCCAGCATTTT. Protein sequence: CASRRDRGVNQPQHF.

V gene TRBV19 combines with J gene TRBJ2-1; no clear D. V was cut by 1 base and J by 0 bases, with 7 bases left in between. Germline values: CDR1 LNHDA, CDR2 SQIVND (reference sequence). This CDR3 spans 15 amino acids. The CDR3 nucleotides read TGTGCCAGTAGTATAGCGGAGAGCTCCTACAATGAGCAGTTCTTC. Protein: CASSIAESSYNEQFF. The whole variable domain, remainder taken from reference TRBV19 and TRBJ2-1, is DGGITQSPKYLFRKEGQNVTLSCEQNLNHDAMYWYRQDPGQGLRLIYYSQIVNDFQKGDIAEGYSVSREKKESFPLTVTSAQKNPTAFYLCASSIAESSYNEQFFGPGTRLTVL.

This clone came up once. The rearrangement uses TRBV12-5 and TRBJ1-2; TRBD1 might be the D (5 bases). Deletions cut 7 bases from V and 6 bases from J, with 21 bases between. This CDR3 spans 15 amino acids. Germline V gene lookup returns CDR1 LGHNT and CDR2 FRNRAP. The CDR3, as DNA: TGTGCTAGTGCTTTAAGGGACTCCACCGGGGATGGCTACACCTTC. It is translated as CASALRDSTGDGYTF.

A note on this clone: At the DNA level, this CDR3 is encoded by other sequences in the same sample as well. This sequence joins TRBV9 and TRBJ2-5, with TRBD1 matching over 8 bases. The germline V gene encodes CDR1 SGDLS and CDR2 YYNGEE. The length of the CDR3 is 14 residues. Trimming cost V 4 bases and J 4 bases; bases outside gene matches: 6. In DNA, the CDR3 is TGTGCCAGCAGCACCAGGGGGCTCGGAGAGACCCAGTACTTC. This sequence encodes CASSTRGLGETQYF.

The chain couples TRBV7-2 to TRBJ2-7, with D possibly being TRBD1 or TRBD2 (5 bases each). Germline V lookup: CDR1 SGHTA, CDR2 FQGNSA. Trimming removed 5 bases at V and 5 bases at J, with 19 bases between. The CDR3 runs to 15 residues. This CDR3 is CASSVEGIIPNEQYF. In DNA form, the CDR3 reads TGTGCCAGCAGCGTCGAGGGGATAATTCCGAACGAGCAGTACTTC.

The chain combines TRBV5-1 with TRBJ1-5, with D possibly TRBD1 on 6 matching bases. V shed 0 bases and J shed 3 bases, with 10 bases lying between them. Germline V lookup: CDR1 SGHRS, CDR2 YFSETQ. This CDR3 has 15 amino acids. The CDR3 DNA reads TGCGCCAGCAGCTTGGGAGCAGGGGACAATCAGCCCCAGCATTTT. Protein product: CASSLGAGDNQPQHF. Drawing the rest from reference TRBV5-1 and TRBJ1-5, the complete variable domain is KAGVTQTPRYLIKTRGQQVTLSCSPISGHRSVSWYQQTPGQGLQFLFEYFSETQRNKGNFPGRFSGRQFSNSRSEMNVSTLELGDSALYLCASSLGAGDNQPQHFGDGTRLSIL.

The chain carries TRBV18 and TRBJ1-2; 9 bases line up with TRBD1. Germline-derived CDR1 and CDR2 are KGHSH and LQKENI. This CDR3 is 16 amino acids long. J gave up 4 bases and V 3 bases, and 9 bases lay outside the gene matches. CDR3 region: CASSPSGTGFPYGYTF. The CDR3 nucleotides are TGTGCCAGCTCACCGTCCGGGACAGGGTTTCCCTATGGCTACACCTTC.

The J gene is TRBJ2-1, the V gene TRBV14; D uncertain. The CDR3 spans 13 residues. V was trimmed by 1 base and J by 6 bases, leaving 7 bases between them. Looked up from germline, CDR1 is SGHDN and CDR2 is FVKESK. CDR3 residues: CASSQGGLNEQFF. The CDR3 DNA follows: TGTGCCAGCAGCCAAGGGGGTCTCAATGAGCAGTTCTTC.

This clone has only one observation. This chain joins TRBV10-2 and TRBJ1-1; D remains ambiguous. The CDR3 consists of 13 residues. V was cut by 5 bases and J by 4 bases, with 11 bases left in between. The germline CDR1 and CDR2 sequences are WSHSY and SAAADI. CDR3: CASSYTKATEAFF. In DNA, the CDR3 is TGCGCCAGCAGTTACACCAAAGCCACTGAAGCTTTCTTT.

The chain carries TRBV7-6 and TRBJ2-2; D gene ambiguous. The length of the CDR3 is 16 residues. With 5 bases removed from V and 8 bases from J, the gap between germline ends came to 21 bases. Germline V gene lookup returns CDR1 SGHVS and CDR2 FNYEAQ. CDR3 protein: CASSPHQVDPSGELFF. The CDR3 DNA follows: TGTGCCAGCAGCCCCCATCAGGTAGATCCTAGTGGGGAGCTGTTTTTT.

This CDR3 reads CASSERPGVEYF. For the CDR3, the DNA is TGTGCCAGCAGTGAAAGGCCGGGAGTGGAGTATTTT. V is TRBV25-1 and J is TRBJ2-3; weak D call: TRBD2 (6 bases). V was cut by 2 bases and J by 13 bases, with 13 bases left in between. This CDR3 spans 12 amino acids. Germline CDR1 is MGHDK and CDR2 is SYGVNS. Full variable domain (outside the CDR3, taken from reference TRBV25-1 and TRBJ2-3): EADIYQTPRYLVIGTGKKITLECSQTMGHDKMYWYQQDPGMELHLIHYSYGVNSTEKGDLSSESTVSRIRTEHFPLTLESARPSHTSQYLCASSERPGVEYFGPGTRLTVL.

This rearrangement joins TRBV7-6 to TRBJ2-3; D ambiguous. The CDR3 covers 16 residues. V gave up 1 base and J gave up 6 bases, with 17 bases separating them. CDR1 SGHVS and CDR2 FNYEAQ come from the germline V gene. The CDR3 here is CASSLVQRDPPDTQYF. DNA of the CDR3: TGTGCCAGCAGCTTAGTTCAGCGCGACCCGCCGGATACGCAGTATTTT.

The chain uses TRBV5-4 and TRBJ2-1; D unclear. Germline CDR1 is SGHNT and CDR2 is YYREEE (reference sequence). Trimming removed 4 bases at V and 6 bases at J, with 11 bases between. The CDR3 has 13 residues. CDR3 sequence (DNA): TGTGCCAGCAGCAAGGAATCCGTCAATGAGCAGTTCTTC. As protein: CASSKESVNEQFF.

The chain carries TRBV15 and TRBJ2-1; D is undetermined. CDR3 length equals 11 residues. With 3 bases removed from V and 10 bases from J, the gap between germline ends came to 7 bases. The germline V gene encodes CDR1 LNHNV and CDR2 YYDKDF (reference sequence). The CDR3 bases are TGTGCCACCAGCAGGACAAAAGAGCAGTTCTTC. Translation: CATSRTKEQFF.